The 32 T cell receptor beta chains listed next were all sequenced from one sample in a study of blood T cell repertoires in COVID-19. Sequencing used immunoSEQ multiplex PCR; TCRdb keeps in-frame clones, though not all of them. Here the sample spans 160,000 or so clones, roughly 90% being singletons. Sample: peripheral blood. The receptors were sampled from a young man with acute or convalescent COVID-19.

The chain is built from TRBV6-5 and TRBJ2-7; TRBD1 matches 8 bases. From germline, CDR1 is MNHEY and CDR2 SVGAGI. The CDR3 loop spans 11 amino acids. CDR3 region: CAITGGYEQYF. The CDR3 nucleotides read TGTGCTATAACAGGGGGCTACGAGCAGTACTTC.

Written as DNA, the CDR3 is TGTGCCAGCAGCTCATCGTACGGGGGGAACACCGGGGAGCTGTTTTTT. This sequence encodes CASSSSYGGNTGELFF. J is TRBJ2-2 and V is TRBV7-9; a weak D match, TRBD2 (6 bases). There are 16 residues in the CDR3. V lost 4 bases and J 1 base, leaving 13 bases between the germline ends. Germline CDR1 and CDR2: SEHNR and FQNEAQ (reference sequence).

The chain carries TRBV7-9 and TRBJ1-6; no clear D gene. Germline assignment: CDR1 SEHNR and CDR2 FQNEAQ (reference sequence). V was pared by 4 bases and J by 8 bases, with 18 bases between. The CDR3 spans 16 residues. In DNA, the CDR3 is TGTGCCAGCAGCTCCTCTGTTGGGCTGATTGATTCACCCCTCCACTTT. Its translation: CASSSSVGLIDSPLHF. Variable domain in full (rest from reference TRBV7-9 and TRBJ1-6): DTGVSQNPRHKITKRGQNVTFRCDPISEHNRLYWYRQTLGQGPEFLTYFQNEAQLEKSRLLSDRFSAERPKGSFSTLEIQRTEQGDSAMYLCASSSSVGLIDSPLHFGNGTRLTVT.

This chain's CDR3 is CASSSGLDQETQYF. For the CDR3, the DNA is TGTGCCAGCAGCTCGGGACTAGACCAAGAGACCCAGTACTTC. The V and J genes are TRBV13 and TRBJ2-5; 8 nucleotides align to TRBD2. The CDR3 sequence is 14 residues long. Germline CDR1 reads PRHDT; CDR2 reads FYEKMQ (reference sequence). V trimming: 4 bases; J trimming: 0 bases; junction bases outside the gene matches: 1.

This chain links TRBV25-1 with TRBJ1-1; maybe TRBD1 (6 bases). Germline V lookup: CDR1 MGHDK, CDR2 SYGVNS. V was cut by 10 bases and J by 4 bases, with 16 bases left in between. The CDR3 runs to 13 residues. CDR3 sequence: CATSQGWGTEAFF. CDR3 nucleotide sequence: TGTGCCACGTCACAGGGATGGGGCACTGAAGCTTTCTTT.

This sequence joins TRBV7-6 and TRBJ1-3; D might be TRBD1 (6 bases). The CDR3 is made up of 14 amino acids. The germline gives CDR1 SGHVS, CDR2 FNYEAQ. With 5 bases removed from V and 4 bases from J, the gap between germline ends came to 12 bases. This chain's CDR3 is CASSIQGSGNTIYF. In nucleotides, the CDR3 is TGTGCCAGCAGCATACAGGGTAGCGGAAACACCATATATTTT. Combining the CDR3 with reference TRBV7-6 and TRBJ1-3 gives the whole variable domain GAGVSQSPRYKVTKRGQDVALRCDPISGHVSLYWYRQALGQGPEFLTYFNYEAQQDKSGLPNDRFSAERPEGSISTLTIQRTEQRDSAMYRCASSIQGSGNTIYFGEGSWLTVV.

The V call is TRBV12-3 or TRBV12-4, the J call TRBJ1-2; 7 nucleotides match TRBD1. The V segment lost 8 bases and the J segment 0 bases; nucleotides outside the gene matches: 3. The CDR3 length is 13 residues. CDR3 sequence (DNA): TGTGCCAGCGGTACAGGGGCTAACTATGGCTACACCTTC. Amino acid sequence: CASGTGANYGYTF.

V and J are TRBV7-9 and TRBJ1-5; 7 bases align to TRBD1. Per the germline V gene, CDR1 is SEHNR and CDR2 is FQNEAQ (reference sequence). With V trimmed by 3 bases and J by 5 bases, 4 bases remained unmatched. The CDR3 consists of 14 residues. This CDR3 reads CASSFGQADQPQHF. The CDR3 nucleotides read TGTGCCAGCAGCTTCGGACAGGCGGATCAGCCCCAGCATTTT. The full variable domain, with the rest looked up from reference TRBV7-9 and TRBJ1-5, is DTGVSQNPRHKITKRGQNVTFRCDPISEHNRLYWYRQTLGQGPEFLTYFQNEAQLEKSRLLSDRFSAERPKGSFSTLEIQRTEQGDSAMYLCASSFGQADQPQHFGDGTRLSIL.

This sequence joins TRBV6-5 and TRBJ1-3; a possible D gene is TRBD1 (5 bases). Germline V lookup: CDR1 MNHEY, CDR2 SVGAGI. The CDR3 runs 13 residues. V shed 2 bases and J shed 7 bases, with 9 bases lying between them. Written as DNA, the CDR3 is TGTGCCAGCAGTTACCGGGAGGGGAACACCATATATTTT. Translating it yields CASSYREGNTIYF.

This clone was recorded only once. The chain employs TRBV6-1 and TRBJ2-1; weak D call: TRBD1 (6 bases). The CDR3 covers 14 residues. V was clipped by 0 bases and J by 3 bases, with 6 bases between them. CDR1 is MNHNS, CDR2 SASEGT, per germline. The CDR3 protein is CASSEAGGYNEQFF. The CDR3, as DNA: TGTGCCAGCAGTGAAGCAGGGGGCTACAATGAGCAGTTCTTC.

The genes are TRBV19 and TRBJ1-5; the D is unclear. Germline loops: CDR1 LNHDA, CDR2 SQIVND (reference sequence). Between the trimmed V and J ends, which lost 4 bases and 0 bases, there was a span of 4 bases. CDR3 length: 13 residues. The CDR3: CASSTGSNQPQHF. Here the CDR3 DNA reads TGTGCCAGTAGTACAGGTAGCAATCAGCCCCAGCATTTT.

The chain joins TRBV5-1 to TRBJ1-4; no firm D call. Germline V gene sequence: CDR1 SGHRS, CDR2 YFSETQ. V was trimmed by 0 bases and J by 5 bases, leaving 8 bases between them. The CDR3 loop spans 14 amino acids. This chain's CDR3 is CASSLVSGNEKLFF. The CDR3 nucleotides read TGCGCCAGCAGCTTGGTATCGGGGAATGAAAAACTGTTTTTT.

The chain is built from TRBV13 and TRBJ2-1; a possible D gene is TRBD1 (5 bases). V was cut by 2 bases and J by 2 bases, with 7 bases left in between. CDR3 length equals 14 residues. Germline V gives CDR1 PRHDT, CDR2 FYEKMQ (reference sequence). For the CDR3, the DNA is TGTGCCAGCAGCTTACAGGGTACCTACAATGAGCAGTTCTTC. Translation: CASSLQGTYNEQFF.

In this sample, this clone turned up once. This chain connects TRBV14 to TRBJ2-2; 9 nucleotides match TRBD2. V was pared by 4 bases and J by 6 bases, with 9 bases of the junction left unmatched. This CDR3 contains 16 residues. Germline assignment: CDR1 SGHDN and CDR2 FVKESK. This CDR3 is CASSRWAGGPAGELFF. The CDR3 nucleotides are TGTGCCAGCAGCCGGTGGGCGGGAGGGCCGGCCGGGGAGCTGTTTTTT. Filled out from reference TRBV14 and TRBJ2-2, the complete variable domain reads EAGVTQFPSHSVIEKGQTVTLRCDPISGHDNLYWYRRVMGKEIKFLLHFVKESKQDESGMPNNRFLAERTGGTYSTLKVQPAELEDSGVYFCASSRWAGGPAGELFFGEGSRLTVL.

The chain carries TRBV2 and TRBJ1-3; D is perhaps TRBD1 (6 bases). This CDR3 is built from 13 residues. V was trimmed by 10 bases and J by 1 base, leaving 11 bases between them. Germline V gene data show CDR1 as SNHLY and CDR2 as FYNNEI. The CDR3 DNA sequence: TGTGCCATCGGACAGTCTTCTGGAAACACCATATATTTT. Its translation: CAIGQSSGNTIYF.

This sequence joins TRBV21-1 and TRBJ1-1; the table's D call, TRBD1, was not checked against the DNA. TRBV21-1 is classified as a pseudogene. This CDR3 region has 16 residues. The CDR3 nucleotides are TGTGCCAGCATCAAGATCCGGGACAGACACAGGATAGAAGCTTTCTTT. This translates into CASIKIRDRHRIEAFF.

The rearrangement joins TRBV11-2 to TRBJ2-7; 9 nucleotides match TRBD1. CDR1 is SGHAT, CDR2 FQNNGV, per germline. This CDR3 has 15 amino acids. Unmatched junction bases numbered 6, after V lost 6 bases and J lost 0 bases. CDR3 in amino acids: CASSWGQGSSYEQYF. The CDR3 DNA reads TGTGCCAGCAGTTGGGGACAGGGCAGCTCCTACGAGCAGTACTTC.

V gene TRBV5-1 combines with J gene TRBJ2-1; weak D call: TRBD1 (6 bases). The V and J ends lost 0 bases and 9 bases respectively, with 13 bases between them. This CDR3 has 14 residues. Germline-derived CDR1 and CDR2 are SGHRS and YFSETQ. The CDR3: CASSLGQVLGEQFF. In DNA form, the CDR3 reads TGCGCCAGCAGCTTGGGACAGGTGTTAGGTGAGCAGTTCTTC. The full variable domain, its missing parts supplied by reference TRBV5-1 and TRBJ2-1, is KAGVTQTPRYLIKTRGQQVTLSCSPISGHRSVSWYQQTPGQGLQFLFEYFSETQRNKGNFPGRFSGRQFSNSRSEMNVSTLELGDSALYLCASSLGQVLGEQFFGPGTRLTVL.

This clone was seen just once. This chain uses TRBV18 with TRBJ1-1; D possibly corresponds to TRBD1 (5 bases). Germline CDR1 and CDR2: KGHSH and LQKENI. The CDR3 has 13 residues. V was shortened by 4 bases and J by 3 bases, with 9 bases between the two germline ends. In nucleotides, the CDR3 is TGTGCCAGCTCACTCAGGGAGGACACTGAAGCTTTCTTT. This sequence encodes CASSLREDTEAFF.

This clone was seen once. J is TRBJ1-6 and V is TRBV25-1; D not resolved. This CDR3 spans 12 amino acids. CDR1 is MGHDK, CDR2 SYGVNS, per germline. Trimming pared 5 bases from V and 4 bases from J, leaving 3 bases between. The CDR3 protein is CASSLYNSPLHF. In DNA form, the CDR3 reads TGTGCCAGCAGTCTATATAATTCACCCCTCCACTTT.

The chain has TRBV7-8 and TRBJ1-2; D is possibly TRBD1 (5 bases). The CDR3 sequence is 14 residues long. V was shortened by 1 base and J by 7 bases, with 13 bases between the two germline ends. Germline V gene lookup returns CDR1 SGHVS and CDR2 FQNEAQ. The CDR3 DNA reads as TGTGCCAGCAGCTTAGTGGCCAGGGAAAGTGGCTACACCTTC. Its translation: CASSLVARESGYTF.

The V gene is TRBV24-1, the J gene TRBJ2-1; perhaps TRBD2 as D (6 bases). In germline, CDR1 is KGHDR, CDR2 SFDVKD. V lost 4 bases and J lost 11, with 23 bases in between. This CDR3 comprises 16 residues. Written as DNA, the CDR3 is TGTGCCACCAGTGACCCGGGGCTAGCGAGCAACCGCCAGCAGTTCTTC. Translation gives CATSDPGLASNRQQFF.

The chain links TRBV5-6 to TRBJ1-2, with D unresolved. Looked up from germline, CDR1 is SGHDT and CDR2 is YYEEEE. With 0 bases removed from V and 8 bases from J, the gap between germline ends came to 11 bases. This CDR3 spans 13 amino acids. The CDR3 nucleotides read TGTGCCAGCAGCTTGGAACAGTCTGGGGGCTACACCTTC. Its translation: CASSLEQSGGYTF.

This clone has only one observation. This chain joins TRBV19 and TRBJ2-7; D is uncertain. CDR1 LNHDA and CDR2 SQIVND come from the germline V gene (reference sequence). The CDR3 spans 15 residues. With 9 bases removed from V and 0 bases from J, the gap between germline ends came to 18 bases. The CDR3 region has the DNA TGTGCCAGCCGTGCCCCTGGGCGCAGCTCCTACGAGCAGTACTTC. Translating gives CASRAPGRSSYEQYF.

J is TRBJ1-1 and V is TRBV18; TRBD1 is a possible D gene (5 bases). Trimming took off 4 bases at V and 0 bases at J, with 6 bases between the two ends. The germline CDR1 and CDR2 sequences are KGHSH and LQKENI. This CDR3 comprises 13 residues. CDR3 coding DNA: TGTGCCAGCTCACAGGGGATGAACACTGAAGCTTTCTTT. Translated, it gives CASSQGMNTEAFF.

The chain links TRBV4-1 to TRBJ1-2; D unclear. CDR1 is MGHRA and CDR2 is YSYEKL in the germline V gene. This CDR3 has 13 residues. The V and J ends lost 0 bases and 4 bases respectively, with 6 bases between them. The CDR3 sequence is CASSQEGSYGYTF. CDR3 nucleotides: TGCGCCAGCAGCCAAGAGGGCAGCTATGGCTACACCTTC.

V and J are TRBV30 and TRBJ2-7; D unclear. Germline V lookup: CDR1 GTSNPN, CDR2 SVGIG (reference sequence). V was clipped by 0 bases and J by 3 bases, with 15 bases between them. The CDR3 spans 15 residues. The CDR3 here is CAWSVRQALFYEQYF. The CDR3 nucleotides are TGTGCCTGGAGTGTACGACAAGCTCTGTTCTACGAGCAGTACTTC. Combining the CDR3 with reference TRBV30 and TRBJ2-7 gives the whole variable domain SQTIHQWPATLVQPVGSPLSLECTVEGTSNPNLYWYRQAAGRGLQLLFYSVGIGQISSEVPQNLSASRPQDRQFILSSKKLLLSDSGFYLCAWSVRQALFYEQYFGPGTRLTVT.

This clone appeared a single time. V usage is TRBV11-3 and J usage is TRBJ1-1; tentatively, D is TRBD1 (5 bases). Germline loops: CDR1 SGHNT, CDR2 YENEEA. Between the trimmed V and J ends, which lost 5 bases and 3 bases, there was a span of 13 bases. The length of the CDR3 is 14 residues. The CDR3 DNA follows: TGTGCCAGCAGCCCGGAGGGACGCTACACTGAAGCTTTCTTT. It is translated as CASSPEGRYTEAFF. Full variable domain (remainder filled in from reference TRBV11-3 and TRBJ1-1): EAGVVQSPRYKIIEKKQPVAFWCNPISGHNTLYWYLQNLGQGPELLIRYENEEAVDDSQLPKDRFSAERLKGVDSTLKIQPAELGDSAVYLCASSPEGRYTEAFFGQGTRLTVV.

V and J are TRBV5-1 and TRBJ2-7, with 7 bases fitting TRBD1. V lost 3 bases, J lost 3 bases, and 9 bases stayed unmatched. Germline lookup yields CDR1 SGHRS and CDR2 YFSETQ. This CDR3 is built from 15 residues. In DNA form, the CDR3 reads TGCGCCAGCAGCTCAAGGACAGGTACCCTCTACGAGCAGTACTTC. Encoded protein: CASSSRTGTLYEQYF.

This chain links TRBV7-8 with TRBJ1-5, with 7 bases matching TRBD1. V was pared by 3 bases and J by 4 bases, with 12 bases of the junction left unmatched. The germline V gene encodes CDR1 SGHVS and CDR2 FQNEAQ. The CDR3 sequence is 17 residues long. The CDR3 loop reads CASSFQADRDRNQPQHF. The CDR3 DNA sequence: TGTGCCAGCAGCTTCCAAGCCGACAGGGATCGAAATCAGCCCCAGCATTTT.

The CDR3 DNA follows: TGTGCCAGCAAAATAGCGGGACCGTTGGGAGAGCAGTTCTTC. It yields the protein CASKIAGPLGEQFF. This sequence joins TRBV6-4 and TRBJ2-1, with 8 bases identical to TRBD2. This CDR3 contains 14 residues. V gave up 7 bases and J gave up 10 bases; unmatched junction bases: 12. In germline, CDR1 is MRHNA, CDR2 SNTAGT.

This sequence joins TRBV12-5 and TRBJ1-2, with D possibly being TRBD1 (5 bases). Germline CDR1 reads LGHNT; CDR2 reads FRNRAP. Trimming shortened V by 3 bases and J by 2 bases, and 16 bases separated the two germline ends. The CDR3 runs to 16 residues. CDR3 amino acids: CASGFDGGTLNYGYTF. The CDR3, as DNA: TGTGCTAGTGGTTTTGATGGGGGGACCCTAAACTATGGCTACACCTTC.